This T cell receptor beta chain was captured in a study of shared clonotypes between healthy human individuals. Using immunoSEQ multiplex PCR, the repertoire was profiled, and TCRdb retains in-frame clones only, with some absent. The data hold about 2.4 million clones, with roughly 93% observed a single time. This clone was observed a single time. V gave up 5 bases and J gave up 5 bases, with 21 bases separating them. Germline V gives CDR1 SQVTM, CDR2 ANQGSEA. The CDR3 covers 15 residues. Sequenced material: naive CD4+ T cells from PBMCs. Subset indicated: CD45RA+ positively selected. The chain uses TRBV29-1 and TRBJ2-5, with a tentative D call TRBD2 (5 bases). This receptor was obtained from a man between 18 and 35 years old in good health. Some clones in this sample may be carry-over from other donors' samples. The CDR3 is CSVHRGISTGETQYF. CDR3 DNA: TGCAGCGTTCACCGAGGGATATCAACGGGGGAGACCCAGTACTTC.